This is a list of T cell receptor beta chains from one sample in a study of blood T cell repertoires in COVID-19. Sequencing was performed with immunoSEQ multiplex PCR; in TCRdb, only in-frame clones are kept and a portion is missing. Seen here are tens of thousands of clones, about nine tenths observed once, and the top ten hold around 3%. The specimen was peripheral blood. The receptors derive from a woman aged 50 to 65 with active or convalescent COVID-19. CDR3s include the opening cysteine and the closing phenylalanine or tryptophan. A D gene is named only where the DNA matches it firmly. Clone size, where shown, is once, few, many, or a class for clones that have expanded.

CDR3aa: CASSYFGTNTGELFF; CDR3nt: TGTGCCAGCAGTTACTTTGGGACAAACACCGGGGAGCTGTTTTTT; abundance: -; v_gene: TRBV6-5; d_gene: -; j_gene: TRBJ2-2
CDR3aa: CASSVELVGLYNEQFF; CDR3nt: TGTGCCAGCAGCGTAGAACTAGTCGGGCTCTACAATGAGCAGTTCTTC; abundance: -; v_gene: TRBV9; d_gene: -; j_gene: TRBJ2-1
CDR3aa: CASSQEPGQDTQYF; CDR3nt: TGCGCCAGCAGCCAAGAACCAGGGCAAGATACGCAGTATTTT; abundance: -; v_gene: TRBV4-3; d_gene: -; j_gene: TRBJ2-3
CDR3aa: CASSTAGPDIPFYGYTF; CDR3nt: TGTGCCAGCAGTACTGCAGGTCCCGATATCCCTTTCTATGGCTACACCTTC; abundance: -; v_gene: TRBV27; d_gene: -; j_gene: TRBJ1-2
CDR3aa: CASSLTGADSYEQYF; CDR3nt: TGTGCCAGCAGCTTAACAGGGGCCGACTCCTACGAGCAGTACTTC; abundance: -; v_gene: TRBV7-2; d_gene: TRBD1; j_gene: TRBJ2-7
CDR3aa: CAISWTGEETQYF; CDR3nt: TGTGCCATCAGTTGGACAGGAGAAGAGACCCAGTACTTC; abundance: -; v_gene: TRBV10-3; d_gene: TRBD1; j_gene: TRBJ2-5
CDR3aa: CASSQVWDRGNSPLHF; CDR3nt: TGTGCCAGCAGCCAAGTTTGGGACAGGGGTAATTCACCCCTCCACTTT; abundance: -; v_gene: TRBV7-2; d_gene: TRBD1; j_gene: TRBJ1-6
CDR3aa: CASSLPTGAVEKETQYF; CDR3nt: TGTGCCAGCAGTTTGCCGACAGGGGCGGTGGAGAAAGAGACCCAGTACTTC; abundance: once; v_gene: TRBV28; d_gene: TRBD1; j_gene: TRBJ2-5
CDR3aa: CASSPNPGGGTEAFF; CDR3nt: TGTGCCAGCAGCCCAAATCCCGGGGGAGGGACTGAAGCTTTCTTT; abundance: once; v_gene: TRBV7-2; d_gene: -; j_gene: TRBJ1-1
CDR3aa: CASSRGLSSYEQYF; CDR3nt: TGTGCCAGCAGCAGGGGCCTCAGCTCCTACGAGCAGTACTTC; abundance: -; v_gene: TRBV21-1; d_gene: -; j_gene: TRBJ2-7
CDR3aa: CASSGQGARDEQYF; CDR3nt: TGCGCCAGCAGCGGACAGGGGGCGCGCGACGAGCAGTACTTC; abundance: -; v_gene: TRBV5-1; d_gene: TRBD1; j_gene: TRBJ2-7
CDR3aa: CASSLTVPGRAEAFF; CDR3nt: TGTGCCAGCAGCTTAACAGTTCCAGGCCGCGCTGAAGCTTTCTTT; abundance: few; v_gene: TRBV7-3; d_gene: -; j_gene: TRBJ1-1
CDR3aa: CASNDAGGSYNEQFF; CDR3nt: TGTGCCAGTAATGATGCAGGGGGGAGCTACAATGAGCAGTTCTTC; abundance: -; v_gene: TRBV19; d_gene: -; j_gene: TRBJ2-1
CDR3aa: CASSLIGTPGDGTEAFF; CDR3nt: TGCGCCAGCAGCCTTATAGGGACCCCGGGGGACGGCACTGAAGCTTTCTTT; abundance: -; v_gene: TRBV4-1; d_gene: -; j_gene: TRBJ1-1
CDR3aa: CASSPFVVGEQFF; CDR3nt: TGCGCCAGCAGCCCGTTCGTAGTCGGTGAGCAGTTCTTC; abundance: -; v_gene: TRBV5-1; d_gene: -; j_gene: TRBJ2-1
CDR3aa: CASSPLHRTSGANVLTF; CDR3nt: TGTGCCAGCAGCCCGCTGCACAGAACCTCCGGGGCCAACGTCCTGACTTTC; abundance: -; v_gene: TRBV9; d_gene: -; j_gene: TRBJ2-6
CDR3aa: CASSLDLIGGRTNEQFF; CDR3nt: TGTGCCAGCAGCTTAGACCTTATAGGGGGACGCACCAATGAGCAGTTCTTC; abundance: -; v_gene: TRBV5-6; d_gene: -; j_gene: TRBJ2-1
CDR3aa: CASSADTDTEAFF; CDR3nt: TGCGCCAGCAGCGCGGACACCGACACTGAAGCTTTCTTT; abundance: -; v_gene: TRBV5-1; d_gene: -; j_gene: TRBJ1-1
CDR3aa: CASSPLGTNSEKLFF; CDR3nt: TGTGCCAGTAGTCCCCTCGGGACTAATAGCGAAAAACTGTTTTTT; abundance: -; v_gene: TRBV19; d_gene: -; j_gene: TRBJ1-4
CDR3aa: CASSYSSGGVSDTQYF; CDR3nt: TGTGCCAGCAGTTACTCAAGCGGGGGGGTATCGGATACGCAGTATTTT; abundance: once; v_gene: TRBV6-2/TRBV6-3; d_gene: TRBD2; j_gene: TRBJ2-3
CDR3aa: CASSPRTSGGPNTGELFF; CDR3nt: TGTGCCAGCAGCCCCCGGACTAGCGGGGGGCCGAACACCGGGGAGCTGTTTTTT; abundance: -; v_gene: TRBV9; d_gene: TRBD2; j_gene: TRBJ2-2
CDR3aa: CASGTARYF; CDR3nt: TGCGCCAGCGGGACAGCAAGGTACTTC; abundance: -; v_gene: TRBV10-2; d_gene: TRBD1; j_gene: TRBJ2-7
CDR3aa: CASSLAGQTNTGELFF; CDR3nt: TGTGCCAGCAGCTTAGCAGGACAGACGAACACCGGGGAGCTGTTTTTT; abundance: -; v_gene: TRBV7-6; d_gene: -; j_gene: TRBJ2-2
CDR3aa: CASSPNSLNYGYTF; CDR3nt: TGTGCCAGCAGCCCCAATAGCCTTAACTATGGCTACACCTTC; abundance: -; v_gene: TRBV9; d_gene: -; j_gene: TRBJ1-2
CDR3aa: CASSPGTGDGYTF; CDR3nt: TGTGCCAGCAGTCCCGGGACAGGAGATGGCTACACCTTC; abundance: -; v_gene: TRBV27; d_gene: TRBD1; j_gene: TRBJ1-2
CDR3aa: CASSLGTGLSGNTIYF; CDR3nt: TGCGCCAGCAGCTTGGGGACAGGCCTCTCTGGAAACACCATATATTTT; abundance: few; v_gene: TRBV5-1; d_gene: TRBD1; j_gene: TRBJ1-3
CDR3aa: CASSLQEMNTEAFF; CDR3nt: TGTGCCAGCTCACTTCAAGAGATGAACACTGAAGCTTTCTTT; abundance: -; v_gene: TRBV18; d_gene: -; j_gene: TRBJ1-1
CDR3aa: CASSRWASGGPIQETQYF; CDR3nt: TGTGCTAGCAGCCGTTGGGCTAGCGGGGGGCCAATCCAAGAGACCCAGTACTTC; abundance: -; v_gene: TRBV7-7; d_gene: TRBD2; j_gene: TRBJ2-5
CDR3aa: CASRDLTAAGEQFF; CDR3nt: TGTGCCAGCAGGGACCTGACCGCTGCGGGTGAGCAGTTCTTC; abundance: -; v_gene: TRBV7-8; d_gene: -; j_gene: TRBJ2-1
CDR3aa: CASSSRRDRVVF; CDR3nt: TGTGCCAGCAGCTCCCGCCGGGACAGGGTGGTTTTT; abundance: -; v_gene: TRBV11-1; d_gene: TRBD1; j_gene: TRBJ2-2
CDR3aa: CASSVPMGAGTGELFF; CDR3nt: TGTGCCAGCAGCGTGCCCATGGGGGCCGGAACCGGGGAGCTGTTTTTT; abundance: -; v_gene: TRBV9; d_gene: -; j_gene: TRBJ2-2
CDR3aa: CASSLGSSGNTIYF; CDR3nt: TGTGCCAGCAGCTTGGGGAGCTCTGGAAACACCATATATTTT; abundance: -; v_gene: TRBV7-2; d_gene: -; j_gene: TRBJ1-3
CDR3aa: CASSLTLGDTQYF; CDR3nt: TGTGCCAGCAGCCTGACCCTAGGAGATACGCAGTATTTT; abundance: -; v_gene: TRBV7-3; d_gene: -; j_gene: TRBJ2-3
CDR3aa: CASSQSKREQYF; CDR3nt: TGTGCCAGCAGCCAATCAAAGCGGGAGCAGTACTTC; abundance: -; v_gene: TRBV3-1/TRBV3-2; d_gene: -; j_gene: TRBJ2-7
CDR3aa: CASSKIGSPGSGGNTIYF; CDR3nt: TGTGCCAGCAGCAAAATCGGCTCCCCCGGCTCGGGGGGAAACACCATATATTTT; abundance: once; v_gene: TRBV21-1; d_gene: -; j_gene: TRBJ1-3
CDR3aa: CASSQDGVAGGQRNEQFF; CDR3nt: TGCGCCAGCAGTCAAGATGGAGTAGCGGGGGGGCAGCGCAATGAGCAGTTCTTC; abundance: -; v_gene: TRBV4-3; d_gene: TRBD2; j_gene: TRBJ2-1
CDR3aa: CASSSGTSYTDTQYF; CDR3nt: TGTGCCAGCAGCTCCGGGACTAGCTACACAGATACGCAGTATTTT; abundance: -; v_gene: TRBV7-8; d_gene: TRBD2; j_gene: TRBJ2-3
CDR3aa: CASSSSTEGSDTQYF; CDR3nt: TGTGCCAGTAGTAGCTCGACGGAGGGTTCCGATACGCAGTATTTT; abundance: -; v_gene: TRBV19; d_gene: -; j_gene: TRBJ2-3
CDR3aa: CASSHPGGGWYGYTF; CDR3nt: TGTGCCAGCAGTCACCCAGGCGGGGGATGGTATGGCTACACCTTC; abundance: -; v_gene: TRBV6-2/TRBV6-3; d_gene: -; j_gene: TRBJ1-2
CDR3aa: CASSLVGQGVVEQYF; CDR3nt: TGTGCCAGCAGCTTAGTTGGACAGGGCGTCGTTGAGCAGTACTTC; abundance: -; v_gene: TRBV7-9; d_gene: TRBD1; j_gene: TRBJ2-7
CDR3aa: CASSYGGANGELFF; CDR3nt: TGTGCCAGCAGTTACGGCGGGGCAAACGGGGAGCTGTTTTTT; abundance: -; v_gene: TRBV6-6; d_gene: -; j_gene: TRBJ2-2
CDR3aa: CASKQGISTEAFF; CDR3nt: TGTGCCAGCAAGCAGGGCATCAGCACTGAAGCTTTCTTT; abundance: once; v_gene: TRBV19; d_gene: -; j_gene: TRBJ1-1
CDR3aa: CASSRVRAVNEQFF; CDR3nt: TGTGCCAGCAGCCGAGTCCGAGCGGTCAATGAGCAGTTCTTC; abundance: -; v_gene: TRBV11-2; d_gene: -; j_gene: TRBJ2-1
CDR3aa: CASSLVASGGLGEQYF; CDR3nt: TGTGCCAGCAGCTTAGTAGCTAGCGGGGGGTTAGGCGAGCAGTACTTC; abundance: -; v_gene: TRBV7-6; d_gene: TRBD2; j_gene: TRBJ2-7
CDR3aa: CATSDSQGTLGNIQYF; CDR3nt: TGTGCCACCAGTGATTCACAGGGTACTCTTGGAAACATTCAGTACTTC; abundance: -; v_gene: TRBV24-1; d_gene: -; j_gene: TRBJ2-4
CDR3aa: CASSQWQGLSNYGYTF; CDR3nt: TGTGCCAGCAGCCAATGGCAGGGCCTTTCTAACTATGGCTACACCTTC; abundance: -; v_gene: TRBV14; d_gene: -; j_gene: TRBJ1-2
CDR3aa: CASNPLAGGPGNEQFF; CDR3nt: TGTGCCAGTAACCCACTAGCGGGGGGGCCTGGCAATGAGCAGTTCTTC; abundance: -; v_gene: TRBV19; d_gene: TRBD2; j_gene: TRBJ2-1
CDR3aa: CASSLAGGNTEAFF; CDR3nt: TGCGCCAGCAGCTTGGCGGGGGGGAACACTGAAGCTTTCTTT; abundance: -; v_gene: TRBV5-1; d_gene: -; j_gene: TRBJ1-1
CDR3aa: CASSPRGGNQPQHF; CDR3nt: TGTGCCAGCAGTCCCCGGGGGGGCAATCAGCCCCAGCATTTT; abundance: -; v_gene: TRBV6-5; d_gene: -; j_gene: TRBJ1-5
CDR3aa: CASSQERMTGGTEAFF; CDR3nt: TGCGCCAGCAGCCAAGAAAGAATGACAGGGGGGACTGAAGCTTTCTTT; abundance: -; v_gene: TRBV4-1; d_gene: TRBD1; j_gene: TRBJ1-1
CDR3aa: CASSALRGESYEQYF; CDR3nt: TGTGCCAGCAGCGCCCTCAGGGGGGAATCCTACGAGCAGTACTTC; abundance: few; v_gene: TRBV7-8; d_gene: -; j_gene: TRBJ2-7
CDR3aa: CASSLLTGNHGYTF; CDR3nt: TGTGCCAGCAGCTTATTGACAGGGAACCATGGCTACACCTTC; abundance: -; v_gene: TRBV7-9; d_gene: TRBD1; j_gene: TRBJ1-2
CDR3aa: CASSPPTGTEAFF; CDR3nt: TGTGCCAGCAGCCCCCCGACGGGCACTGAAGCTTTCTTT; abundance: -; v_gene: TRBV7-9; d_gene: -; j_gene: TRBJ1-1